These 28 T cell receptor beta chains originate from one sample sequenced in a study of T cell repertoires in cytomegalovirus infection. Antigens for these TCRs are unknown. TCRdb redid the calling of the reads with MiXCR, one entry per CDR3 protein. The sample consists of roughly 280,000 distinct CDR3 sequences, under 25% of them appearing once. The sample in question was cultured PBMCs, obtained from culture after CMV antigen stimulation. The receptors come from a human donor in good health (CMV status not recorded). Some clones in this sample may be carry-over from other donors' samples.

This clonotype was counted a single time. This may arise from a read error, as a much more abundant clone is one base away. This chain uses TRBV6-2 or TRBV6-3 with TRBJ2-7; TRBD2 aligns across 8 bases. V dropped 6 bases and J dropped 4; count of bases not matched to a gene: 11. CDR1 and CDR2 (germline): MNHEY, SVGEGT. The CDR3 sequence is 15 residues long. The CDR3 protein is CASRPPGGRSYEQYV. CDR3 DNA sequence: TGTGCCAGCAGACCTCCGGGAGGGAGGTCGTACGAGCAGTACGTC.

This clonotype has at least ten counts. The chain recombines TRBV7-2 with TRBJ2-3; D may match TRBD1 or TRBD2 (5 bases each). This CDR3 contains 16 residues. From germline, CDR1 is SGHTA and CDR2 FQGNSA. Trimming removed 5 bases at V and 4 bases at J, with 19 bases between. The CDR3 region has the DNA TGTGCCAGCAGCCCAGGGTTGAGGGTCGGGGCAGATACGCAGTATTTT. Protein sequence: CASSPGLRVGADTQYF.

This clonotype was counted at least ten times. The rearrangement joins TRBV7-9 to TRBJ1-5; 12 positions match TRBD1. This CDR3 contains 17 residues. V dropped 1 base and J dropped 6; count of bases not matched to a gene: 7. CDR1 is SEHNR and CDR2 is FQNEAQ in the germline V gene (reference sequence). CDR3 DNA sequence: TGTGCCAGCAGCTTAGGGGGGACAGGGGGCGGTCTTCAGCCCCAGCATTTT. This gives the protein CASSLGGTGGGLQPQHF.

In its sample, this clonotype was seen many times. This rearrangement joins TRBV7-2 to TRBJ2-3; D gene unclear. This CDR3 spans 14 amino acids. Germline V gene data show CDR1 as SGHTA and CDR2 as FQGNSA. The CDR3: CAETSVGRTDTQYF. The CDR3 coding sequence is TGTGCAGAGACCTCCGTCGGTCGCACAGATACGCAGTATTTT.

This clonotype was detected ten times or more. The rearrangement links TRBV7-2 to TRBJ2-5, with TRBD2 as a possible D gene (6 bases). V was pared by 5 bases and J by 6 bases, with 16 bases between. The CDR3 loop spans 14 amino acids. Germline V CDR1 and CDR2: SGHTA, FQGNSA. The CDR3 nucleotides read TGTGCCAGCAGCAGGCCGGAGGGAGGCAAGACCCAGTACTTC. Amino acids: CASSRPEGGKTQYF.

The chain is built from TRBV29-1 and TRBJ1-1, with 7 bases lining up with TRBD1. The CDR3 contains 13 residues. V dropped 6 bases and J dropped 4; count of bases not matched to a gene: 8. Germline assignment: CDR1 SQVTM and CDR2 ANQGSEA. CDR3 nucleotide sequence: TGCAGCGTCTCTGGACAGGCGGGCACTGAAGCTTTCTTT. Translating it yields CSVSGQAGTEAFF. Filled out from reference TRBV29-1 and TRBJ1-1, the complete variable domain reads SAVISQKPSRDICQRGTSLTIQCQVDSQVTMMFWYRQQPGQSLTLIATANQGSEATYESGFVIDKFPISRPNLTFSTLTVSNMSPEDSSIYLCSVSGQAGTEAFFGQGTRLTVV.

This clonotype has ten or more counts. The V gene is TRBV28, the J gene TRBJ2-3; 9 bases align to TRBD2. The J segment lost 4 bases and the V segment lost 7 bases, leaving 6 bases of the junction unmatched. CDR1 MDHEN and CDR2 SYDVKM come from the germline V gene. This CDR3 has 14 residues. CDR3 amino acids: CASTRTSDPDTQYF. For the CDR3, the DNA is TGTGCCAGCACTCGGACTAGCGATCCAGATACGCAGTATTTT.

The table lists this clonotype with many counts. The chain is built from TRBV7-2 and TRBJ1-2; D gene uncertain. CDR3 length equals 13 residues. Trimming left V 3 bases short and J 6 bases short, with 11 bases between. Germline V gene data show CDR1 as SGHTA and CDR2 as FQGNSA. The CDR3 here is CASSFFGGDGYTF. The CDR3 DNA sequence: TGTGCCAGCAGCTTTTTTGGCGGGGATGGCTACACCTTC.

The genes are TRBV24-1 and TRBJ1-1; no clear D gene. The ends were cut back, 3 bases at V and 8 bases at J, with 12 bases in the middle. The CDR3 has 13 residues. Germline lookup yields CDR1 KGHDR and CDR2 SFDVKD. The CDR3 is CATSDGWGREAFF. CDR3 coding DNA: TGTGCCACCAGTGATGGGTGGGGTAGAGAAGCTTTCTTT.

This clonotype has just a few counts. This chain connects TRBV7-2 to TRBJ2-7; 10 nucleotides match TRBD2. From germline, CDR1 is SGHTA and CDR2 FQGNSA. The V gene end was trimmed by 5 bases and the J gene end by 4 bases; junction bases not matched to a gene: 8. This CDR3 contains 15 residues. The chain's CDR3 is CASSPQAGGPYEQYF. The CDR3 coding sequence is TGTGCCAGCAGCCCCCAAGCGGGAGGGCCATACGAGCAGTACTTC.

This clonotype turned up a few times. CDR3 amino acids: CASSSSESLNTEAFF. The CDR3 bases are TGTGCCAGCAGCTCTAGCGAATCATTGAACACTGAAGCTTTCTTT. This rearrangement joins TRBV7-2 to TRBJ1-1; D gene uncertain. The length of the CDR3 is 15 residues. CDR1 is SGHTA and CDR2 is FQGNSA in the germline V gene. Trimming removed 4 bases at V and 0 bases at J, with 12 bases between.

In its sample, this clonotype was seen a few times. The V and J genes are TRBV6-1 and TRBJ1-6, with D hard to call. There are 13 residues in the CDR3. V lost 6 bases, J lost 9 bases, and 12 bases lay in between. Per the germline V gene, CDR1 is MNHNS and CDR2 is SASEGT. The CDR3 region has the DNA TGTGCCAGCAGCGAAAAAGCTCTTTCACCCCTCCACTTT. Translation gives CASSEKALSPLHF.

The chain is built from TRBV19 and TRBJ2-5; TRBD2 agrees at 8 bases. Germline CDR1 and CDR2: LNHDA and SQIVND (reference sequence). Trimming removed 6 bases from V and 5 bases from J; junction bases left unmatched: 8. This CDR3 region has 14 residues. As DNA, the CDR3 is TGTGCCAGTAGCGCTGGAGCGGGAGCTGAGACCCAGTACTTC. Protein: CASSAGAGAETQYF.

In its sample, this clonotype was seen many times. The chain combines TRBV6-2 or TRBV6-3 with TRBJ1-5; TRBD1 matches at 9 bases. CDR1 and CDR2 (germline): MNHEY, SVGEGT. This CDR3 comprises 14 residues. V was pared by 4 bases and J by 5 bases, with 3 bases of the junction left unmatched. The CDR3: CASSWTGADQPQHF. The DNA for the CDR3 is TGTGCCAGCAGTTGGACAGGGGCTGATCAGCCCCAGCATTTT.

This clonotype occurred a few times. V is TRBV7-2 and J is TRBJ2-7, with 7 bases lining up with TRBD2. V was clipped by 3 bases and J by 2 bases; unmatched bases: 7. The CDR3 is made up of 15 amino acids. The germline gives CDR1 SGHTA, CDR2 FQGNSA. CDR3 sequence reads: CASSLGPAGPYEQYF. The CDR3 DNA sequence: TGTGCCAGCAGCTTGGGGCCAGCGGGACCCTACGAGCAGTACTTC.

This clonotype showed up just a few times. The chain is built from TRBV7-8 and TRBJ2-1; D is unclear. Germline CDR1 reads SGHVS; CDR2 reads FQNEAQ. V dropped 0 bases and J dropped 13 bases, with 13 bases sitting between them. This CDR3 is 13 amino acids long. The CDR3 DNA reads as TGTGCCAGCAGCTTAGCGGGAACTGCCCAACAGTTCTTC. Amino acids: CASSLAGTAQQFF.

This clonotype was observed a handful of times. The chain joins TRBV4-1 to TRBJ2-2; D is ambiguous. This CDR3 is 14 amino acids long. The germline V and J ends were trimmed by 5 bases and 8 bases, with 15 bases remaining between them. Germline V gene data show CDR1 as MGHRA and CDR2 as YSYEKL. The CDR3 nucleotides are TGCGCCAGCAGCGACACTCGCGTCAGGGGGGAGCTGTTTTTT. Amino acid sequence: CASSDTRVRGELFF.

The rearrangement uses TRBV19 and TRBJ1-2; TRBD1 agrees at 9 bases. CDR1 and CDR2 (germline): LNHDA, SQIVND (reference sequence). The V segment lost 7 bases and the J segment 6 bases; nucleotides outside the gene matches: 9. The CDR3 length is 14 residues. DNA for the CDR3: TGTGCCAGTACCGAGGGACAGGGAAGGAATGGCTACACCTTC. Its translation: CASTEGQGRNGYTF.

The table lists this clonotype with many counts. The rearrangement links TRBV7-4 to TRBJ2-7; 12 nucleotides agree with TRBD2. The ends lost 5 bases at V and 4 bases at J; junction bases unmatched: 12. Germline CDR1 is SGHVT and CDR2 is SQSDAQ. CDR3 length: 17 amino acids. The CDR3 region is CASSLGLAGTNKYEQYF. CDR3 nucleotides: TGTGCCAGCAGCCTCGGACTAGCGGGGACGAATAAGTACGAGCAGTACTTC.

CDR3 DNA: TGTGCCGGGACAGGAGATTATAACGAGCAGTACGTC. Protein product: CAGTGDYNEQYV. V is TRBV7-6 and J is TRBJ2-7; 8 bases match TRBD1. The V and J ends lost 11 bases and 5 bases, in that order; junction bases with no gene match: 8. The germline gives CDR1 SGHVS, CDR2 FNYEAQ. The CDR3 contains 12 residues.

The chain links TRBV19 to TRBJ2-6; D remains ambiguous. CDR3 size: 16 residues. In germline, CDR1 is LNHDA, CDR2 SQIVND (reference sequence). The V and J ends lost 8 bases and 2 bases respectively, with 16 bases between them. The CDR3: CASSGQVRTGANVLTF. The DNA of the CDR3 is TGTGCCAGTTCTGGGCAGGTTCGTACTGGGGCCAACGTCCTGACTTTC.

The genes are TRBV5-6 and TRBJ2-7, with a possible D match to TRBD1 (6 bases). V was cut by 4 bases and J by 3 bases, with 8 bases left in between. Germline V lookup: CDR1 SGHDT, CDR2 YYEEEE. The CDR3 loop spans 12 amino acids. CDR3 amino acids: CASSRDNYEQYV. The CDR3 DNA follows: TGTGCCAGCAGCCGGGACAACTACGAGCAGTACGTC.

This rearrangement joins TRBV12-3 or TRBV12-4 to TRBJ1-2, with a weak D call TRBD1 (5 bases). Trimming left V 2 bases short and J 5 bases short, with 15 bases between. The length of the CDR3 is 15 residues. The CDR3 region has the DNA TGTGCCAGCAGTTTATTCGCAGGGACCCATTATGGCTACACCTTC. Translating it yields CASSLFAGTHYGYTF.

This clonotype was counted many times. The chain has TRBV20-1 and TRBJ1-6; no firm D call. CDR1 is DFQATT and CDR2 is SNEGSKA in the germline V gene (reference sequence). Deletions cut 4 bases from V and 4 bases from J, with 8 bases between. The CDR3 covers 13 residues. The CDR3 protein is CSAKGPYNSPLHF. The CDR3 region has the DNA TGCAGTGCTAAAGGCCCGTATAATTCACCCCTCCACTTT.

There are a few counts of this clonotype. The CDR3 loop reads CASSRLAGASSEQYF. In DNA, the CDR3 is TGTGCCAGCAGTCGACTAGCGGGAGCTTCAAGCGAGCAGTACTTC. The rearrangement uses TRBV6-5 and TRBJ2-7; 12 nucleotides line up with TRBD2. Looked up from germline, CDR1 is MNHEY and CDR2 is SVGAGI. The CDR3 is 15 residues long. V trimming: 5 bases; J trimming: 6 bases; junction bases outside the gene matches: 8.

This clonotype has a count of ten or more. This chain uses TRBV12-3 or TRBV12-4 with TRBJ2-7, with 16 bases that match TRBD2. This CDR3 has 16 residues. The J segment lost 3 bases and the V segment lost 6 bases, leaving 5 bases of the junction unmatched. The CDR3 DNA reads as TGTGCCAGCAGGGGGACTAGCGGGAGGGCCGGCTACGAGCAGTACTTC. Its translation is CASRGTSGRAGYEQYF.

The DNA of the CDR3 is TGTGCCAGCAGTTTAAACAGGGGACCTCGCAATCAGCCCCAGCATTTT. This encodes CASSLNRGPRNQPQHF. The V and J genes are TRBV12-3 or TRBV12-4 and TRBJ1-5, with 7 bases fitting TRBD1. CDR3 length: 16 amino acids. V dropped 2 bases and J dropped 2; count of bases not matched to a gene: 6.

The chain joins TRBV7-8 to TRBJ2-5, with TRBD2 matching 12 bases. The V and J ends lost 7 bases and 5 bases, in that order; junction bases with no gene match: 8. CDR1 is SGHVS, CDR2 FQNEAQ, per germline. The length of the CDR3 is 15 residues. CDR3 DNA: TGTGCCAGCACCCCTGCTAGCGGGAGGGGGGAGACCCAGTACTTC. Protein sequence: CASTPASGRGETQYF.